The rows below give T cell receptor beta chains drawn from one sample of a study of T cell repertoires in cytomegalovirus infection. In TCRdb, the reads were re-called with MiXCR into one record per CDR3 protein. The data show around 190,000 distinct CDR3 sequences, under 15% seen once. Source material: PBMCs. The receptors were sampled from a human donor in good health (CMV status not recorded). Some clones in this sample may be carry-over from other donors' samples. CDR3s include the opening cysteine and the closing phenylalanine or tryptophan. The order of the fields is CDR3 DNA, CDR3 protein, CDR3 length, D gene, V gene, J gene, clone size. The D gene is left open where the match is weak. Not every row has a clone size; where given, it reads once, few, many or a size class.

TGCAGCGCTGCCTTCCTAGAGGGAGATACGCAGTATTTT	CSAAFLEGDTQYF	13	-	TRBV29-1	TRBJ2-3	-
TGTGCCAGCAGCCCGACAAGTAACTATGGCTACACCTTC	CASSPTSNYGYTF	13	-	TRBV7-8	TRBJ1-2	many
TGTGCCAGCAGCCAAGGACTAGCGGATGGGGCAGATACGCAGTATTTT	CASSQGLADGADTQYF	16	TRBD2	TRBV4-2	TRBJ2-3	-
TGTGCCAGCAGCTTAGCTCCCCCAGCGGGGATCTACGAGCAGTACTTC	CASSLAPPAGIYEQYF	16	TRBD2	TRBV7-6	TRBJ2-7	many
TGCGCCAGCAGGCCAGCGGGGACCCAAAAAGGAGATACGCAGTATTTT	CASRPAGTQKGDTQYF	16	TRBD2	TRBV5-1	TRBJ2-3	-
TGCAGTGCTAGGGGGGTGAGGGCGGCATATGAGCAGTTCTTC	CSARGVRAAYEQFF	14	-	TRBV20-1	TRBJ2-1	-
TGTGCCAGCAGTCGGAGACGCTTCAGGGAATCAGCTGGAAACACCATATATTTT	CASSRRRFRESAGNTIYF	18	-	TRBV12-3/TRBV12-4	TRBJ1-3	many
TGTGCCAGCAGCGCTACAGGGGGCGGACGAGGTTACACCTTC	CASSATGGGRGYTF	14	TRBD1	TRBV5-6	TRBJ1-2	few
TGTGCCAGCTCCACGCGACCTGCCTACAATGAGCAGTTCTTC	CASSTRPAYNEQFF	14	-	TRBV18	TRBJ2-1	-
TGTGCCAGCAGATTCGGACAGGGGGCTAGGGAGACCCAGTACTTC	CASRFGQGARETQYF	15	TRBD1	TRBV28	TRBJ2-5	few
TGTGCCAGCAGCCCCAACGCGGGCCCGCGAAACATTCAGTACTTC	CASSPNAGPRNIQYF	15	-	TRBV5-6	TRBJ2-4	many